These 31 T cell receptor beta chains came from one sample sequenced in a study of blood T cells in healthy people across ages. A sample-barcoded 5' primer and a J-beta primer mix were used in a second PCR of roughly 7 to 12 cycles. TCRdb called the 5' RACE reads again in MiXCR, with one record for every CDR3 protein. Of hundreds of thousands of distinct CDR3 sequences in the sample, about 54% were seen once. The sequenced sample was blood. The receptor set was obtained from a man in his fifties or sixties in good health.

The gene calls are TRBV20-1 and TRBJ2-4; no definite D call. The assigned J gene may be wrong: the sequence end matches TRBJ2-7 better. Germline CDR1 DFQATT, CDR2 SNEGSKA (reference sequence). The CDR3 is made up of 10 amino acids. The CDR3 protein is CSASRREQYF. For the CDR3, the DNA is TGCAGTGCGAGTCGGCGCGAGCAGTACTTC.

This chain connects TRBV4-2 to TRBJ1-4, with 7 bases fitting TRBD1. Germline CDR1 is LGHNA and CDR2 is YNFKEQ. J lost 4 bases, V lost 0 bases, and 5 bases had no gene match. There are 16 residues in the CDR3. CDR3 protein: CASSQDRDSSNEKLFF. CDR3 nucleotide sequence: TGTGCCAGCAGCCAAGATAGGGACAGCAGTAATGAAAAACTGTTTTTT.

This chain connects TRBV9 to TRBJ2-2, with a possible D match to TRBD2 (5 bases). The germline V gene encodes CDR1 SGDLS and CDR2 YYNGEE. The CDR3 totals 14 residues. Trimming shortened V by 1 base and J by 3 bases, and 7 bases separated the two germline ends. CDR3 in amino acids: CASSVRGYTGELFF. In DNA form, the CDR3 reads TGTGCCAGCAGCGTACGAGGGTACACCGGGGAGCTGTTTTTT.

The chain has TRBV6-1 and TRBJ2-3, with 8 nucleotides matching TRBD1. CDR3 length equals 16 residues. Germline CDR1 MNHNS, CDR2 SASEGT. The V and J ends lost 2 bases and 3 bases, in that order; junction bases with no gene match: 7. The CDR3 coding sequence is TGTGCCAGCAGTGAATGGTCGAGACAGGGGACAGATACGCAGTATTTT. It codes for CASSEWSRQGTDTQYF.

This clonotype appeared a single time. V is TRBV28 and J is TRBJ2-1, with 8 bases identical to TRBD1. The germline gives CDR1 MDHEN, CDR2 SYDVKM. The length of the CDR3 is 15 residues. V was clipped by 5 bases and J by 5 bases; unmatched bases: 8. This CDR3 reads CASSQTGTGHNEQFF. CDR3 coding DNA: TGTGCCAGCAGTCAGACCGGGACAGGTCACAATGAGCAGTTCTTC.

V usage is TRBV4-1 and J usage is TRBJ2-2; 8 bases fit TRBD2. The junction had 6 bases not matched to a gene; V was cut back by 3 bases and J by 6 bases. CDR3 length equals 15 residues. Germline loops: CDR1 MGHRA, CDR2 YSYEKL. The CDR3 DNA is TGCGCCAGCAGCCAGGATGGACTAGCAGCCGGGGAGCTGTTTTTT. Its translation: CASSQDGLAAGELFF.

The J gene is TRBJ2-1, the V gene TRBV20-1; TRBD2 aligns across 9 bases. Germline V CDR1 and CDR2: DFQATT, SNEGSKA (reference sequence). After removal of 3 bases from V and 8 bases from J, the junction contained 11 bases not matched to a gene. The CDR3 contains 15 residues. The CDR3 loop is CSASRASGASYEQFF. The CDR3 nucleotides are TGCAGTGCTAGCCGGGCTAGCGGGGCTAGCTATGAGCAGTTCTTC.

The chain employs TRBV20-1 and TRBJ1-6; D is perhaps TRBD1 (5 bases). This CDR3 spans 15 amino acids. The ends were cut back, 1 base at V and 6 bases at J, with 13 bases in the middle. Germline CDR1 reads DFQATT; CDR2 reads SNEGSKA (reference sequence). CDR3 sequence reads: CSARGGGWGNSPLHF. CDR3 bases: TGCAGTGCTAGAGGGGGGGGTTGGGGTAATTCACCCCTCCACTTT.

In its sample, this clonotype was seen a few times. The chain joins TRBV9 to TRBJ2-1; 12 bases match TRBD2. Germline-derived CDR1 and CDR2 are SGDLS and YYNGEE. The V gene end was trimmed by 0 bases and the J gene end by 5 bases; junction bases not matched to a gene: 3. This CDR3 spans 16 amino acids. CDR3 DNA sequence: TGTGCCAGCAGCGTAGCTGGACTAGCGGGGCACAATGAGCAGTTCTTC. This sequence encodes CASSVAGLAGHNEQFF. The full variable domain, in which reference TRBV9 and TRBJ2-1 provide the parts outside the CDR3, is DSGVTQTPKHLITATGQRVTLRCSPRSGDLSVYWYQQSLDQGLQFLIQYYNGEERAKGNILERFSAQQFPDLHSELNLSSLELGDSALYFCASSVAGLAGHNEQFFGPGTRLTVL.

In this sample, this clonotype turned up a few times. CDR3 loop: CASSSQGLRHQETQYF. The CDR3 DNA follows: TGTGCCAGCAGCTCACAGGGGCTAAGACACCAAGAGACCCAGTACTTC. The V call is TRBV7-9, the J call TRBJ2-5; 7 nucleotides match TRBD1. J lost 0 bases, V lost 4 bases, and 8 bases had no gene match. This CDR3 region has 16 residues. CDR1 and CDR2 from the germline V gene are SEHNR and FQNEAQ (reference sequence).

The J gene is TRBJ1-5, the V gene TRBV7-9; TRBD1 is a possible D gene (6 bases). The CDR3 covers 13 residues. From germline, CDR1 is SEHNR and CDR2 FQNEAQ (reference sequence). Trimming took 5 bases from V and 4 from J, leaving 9 bases between them. Written as DNA, the CDR3 is TGTGCCAGCAGCGTCACAGGGAATCAGCCCCAGCATTTT. Protein product: CASSVTGNQPQHF.

The rearrangement links TRBV6-1 to TRBJ1-2; possibly TRBD1 for D (6 bases). With 3 bases removed from V and 4 bases from J, the gap between germline ends came to 15 bases. The CDR3 contains 15 residues. Per germline, CDR1 MNHNS and CDR2 SASEGT. The CDR3 region is CASSDTDSTLYGYTF. The CDR3 DNA is TGTGCCAGCAGTGATACGGACAGCACACTCTATGGCTACACCTTC.

As to this clonotype: The junction differs from germline at one of its ends, possibly a read error. The chain joins TRBV12-3 or TRBV12-4 to TRBJ2-3, with TRBD2 matching 10 bases. The CDR3 length is 15 residues. The CDR3 loop is CASSGLAGVTNTQYF. The CDR3 bases are TGTGCCAGCAGCGGTCTAGCGGGGGTCACAAATACGCAGTATTTT.

The gene calls are TRBV2 and TRBJ1-2, with 7 positions matching TRBD1. Losses at the gene ends were 7 bases for V and 3 bases for J; bases not matched to a gene: 11. CDR1 and CDR2 (germline): SNHLY, FYNNEI. The CDR3 contains 15 residues. CDR3 protein: CASTGNDRVHYGYTF. The CDR3 DNA follows: TGTGCCAGCACGGGAAACGACAGGGTTCACTATGGCTACACCTTC.

The V call is TRBV6-6, the J call TRBJ2-2, with D unresolved. The CDR3 spans 12 residues. Trimming stripped 3 bases from V and 6 bases from J, with 5 bases between. Per germline, CDR1 MNHNY and CDR2 SVGAGI (reference sequence). CDR3 DNA: TGTGCCAGCAGTTATATCGCCGGGGAGCTGTTTTTT. Its protein product is CASSYIAGELFF.

Points on this clonotype: This may come from a read error, since a much larger clone is one base off. The V gene is TRBV9, the J gene TRBJ2-7; TRBD1 matches 9 bases. Germline V gene data show CDR1 as SGDLS and CDR2 as YYNGEE. The CDR3 has 14 residues. In nucleotides, the CDR3 is TGTACCAGCAGCACTGGACAGGGGAAATACGAGCAGTACTTC. Its translation is CTSSTGQGKYEQYF. Drawing the rest from reference TRBV9 and TRBJ2-7, the complete variable domain is DSGVTQTPKHLITATGQRVTLRCSPRSGDLSVYWYQQSLDQGLQFLIQYYNGEERAKGNILERFSAQQFPDLHSELNLSSLELGDSALYFCTSSTGQGKYEQYFGPGTRLTVT.

Note on this clonotype: The junction does not match germline at one end; this may be a read error. V is TRBV3-1 and J is TRBJ2-1; tentatively, D is TRBD2 (5 bases). CDR3 length: 13 amino acids. Germline V CDR1 and CDR2: LGHDT, YNNKEL (reference sequence). The CDR3 sequence is CVSSHRGYNEQFF. CDR3 sequence (DNA): TGTGTCAGCAGCCACCGGGGCTACAATGAGCAGTTCTTC.

This clonotype was counted between two and nine times. This chain connects TRBV5-1 to TRBJ1-1; possibly TRBD1 for D (5 bases). Trimming pared 4 bases from V and 4 bases from J, leaving 17 bases between. The CDR3 runs 15 residues. In germline, CDR1 is SGHRS, CDR2 YFSETQ. The CDR3 reads CASSAEGSSSTEAFF. In nucleotides, the CDR3 is TGCGCCAGCAGCGCGGAGGGGAGTTCGAGCACTGAAGCTTTCTTT.

This clonotype is a singleton in its sample. A read error may account for a junction end that differs from germline. The gene calls are TRBV20-1 and TRBJ2-7; 7 nucleotides align to TRBD2. Germline CDR1 DFQATT, CDR2 SNEGSKA (reference sequence). The CDR3 runs 15 residues. For the CDR3, the DNA is TGCAGTGCTAGGGGGGAGGGAGGGAGCTCCCACGAGCAGTACTTC. Translation gives CSARGEGGSSHEQYF.

This clonotype was detected only once. J is TRBJ2-7 and V is TRBV20-1, with a possible D match to TRBD2 (6 bases). CDR3 length: 14 residues. CDR1 is DFQATT, CDR2 SNEGSKA, per germline (reference sequence). Trimming removed 3 bases at V and 0 bases at J, with 12 bases between. CDR3 in DNA: TGCAGTGCTAGGGGGACTTACGACTCCTACGAGCAGTACTTC. Protein sequence: CSARGTYDSYEQYF.

Concerning this clonotype itself: Germline and junction disagree at one end, which may indicate a read error. J is TRBJ2-5 and V is TRBV7-2; weak D call: TRBD1 (7 bases). The germline gives CDR1 SGHTA, CDR2 FQGNSA. CDR3 size: 15 residues. This CDR3 is CVSTYIRGVQETQYF. CDR3 DNA sequence: TGTGTCAGCACGTATATCAGGGGGGTTCAAGAGACCCAGTACTTC.

This chain uses TRBV28 with TRBJ1-2; 7 bases align to TRBD1. Looked up from germline, CDR1 is MDHEN and CDR2 is SYDVKM. J was trimmed by 6 bases and V by 6 bases; bases with no gene match: 7. There are 13 residues in the CDR3. CDR3 DNA: TGTGCCAGCAGGGGGGACAGTGGCCATGGCTACACCTTC. It specifies CASRGDSGHGYTF.

J is TRBJ2-7 and V is TRBV2; the D is unclear. V lost 6 bases and J 5 bases, leaving 14 bases between the germline ends. The germline V gene has CDR1 SNHLY and CDR2 FYNNEI. The CDR3 sequence is 13 residues long. CDR3 nucleotides: TGTGCCAGCAGGAGGACCACTTTGAACGAGCAGTACTTC. Translated: CASRRTTLNEQYF. Variable domain in full (rest from reference TRBV2 and TRBJ2-7): EPEVTQTPSHQVTQMGQEVILRCVPISNHLYFYWYRQILGQKVEFLVSFYNNEISEKSEIFDDQFSVERPDGSNFTLKIRSTKLEDSAMYFCASRRTTLNEQYFGPGTRLTVT.

The gene calls are TRBV7-2 and TRBJ2-2; D ambiguous. CDR1 SGHTA and CDR2 FQGNSA come from the germline V gene. This CDR3 comprises 15 residues. V shed 0 bases and J shed 2 bases, with 7 bases lying between them. The CDR3 here is CASSLAWRNTGELFF. CDR3 DNA: TGTGCCAGCAGCTTAGCGTGGCGCAACACCGGGGAGCTGTTTTTT.

V and J are TRBV12-3 or TRBV12-4 and TRBJ2-1, with TRBD2 matching 10 bases. The CDR3 length is 15 residues. Unmatched junction bases numbered 10, after V lost 7 bases and J lost 7 bases. The CDR3 spells CASMVPAGGPNEQFF. The CDR3 DNA reads TGTGCCAGCATGGTTCCAGCGGGGGGGCCGAATGAGCAGTTCTTC.

This clonotype was recorded only once. The chain carries TRBV25-1 and TRBJ2-3, with a tentative D call TRBD2 (6 bases). The CDR3 has 14 residues. Germline V gene data show CDR1 as MGHDK and CDR2 as SYGVNS. V lost 5 bases and J lost 4, with 13 bases in between. The CDR3 protein is CASSRAGPSDTQYF. CDR3 sequence (DNA): TGTGCCAGCAGTCGGGCGGGGCCCTCAGATACGCAGTATTTT.

The V call is TRBV6-5, the J call TRBJ2-7; D is unclear. The CDR3 contains 13 residues. The V gene's germline CDR1 is MNHEY and CDR2 SVGAGI. V lost 4 bases and J 6 bases, leaving 13 bases between the germline ends. The CDR3 protein is CASSSRFFGEQYF. The CDR3 DNA is TGTGCCAGCAGTTCCCGGTTTTTTGGCGAGCAGTACTTC.

This clonotype has at least ten counts. CDR3 loop: CASSERRGGRLAGRTYNEQFF. Written as DNA, the CDR3 is TGTGCCAGCAGTGAACGGCGGGGGGGTCGACTAGCGGGGAGGACTTACAATGAGCAGTTCTTC. The rearrangement uses TRBV2 and TRBJ2-1; 11 bases are a match to TRBD2. This CDR3 comprises 21 residues. The V and J ends lost 2 bases and 4 bases, in that order; junction bases with no gene match: 19. Germline CDR1 reads SNHLY; CDR2 reads FYNNEI. Variable domain in full (rest from reference TRBV2 and TRBJ2-1): EPEVTQTPSHQVTQMGQEVILRCVPISNHLYFYWYRQILGQKVEFLVSFYNNEISEKSEIFDDQFSVERPDGSNFTLKIRSTKLEDSAMYFCASSERRGGRLAGRTYNEQFFGPGTRLTVL.

The chain joins TRBV15 to TRBJ2-1, with 7 bases that match TRBD1. This CDR3 region has 15 residues. J gave up 3 bases and V 2 bases, and 4 bases lay outside the gene matches. Germline CDR1 is LNHNV and CDR2 is YYDKDF (reference sequence). The CDR3 DNA follows: TGTGCCACCAGCAGAATGACAGGGAACTACAATGAGCAGTTCTTC. This sequence encodes CATSRMTGNYNEQFF.

This sequence joins TRBV5-1 and TRBJ2-6; 9 positions match TRBD2. The germline gives CDR1 SGHRS, CDR2 YFSETQ. This CDR3 comprises 18 residues. The V gene end was trimmed by 2 bases and the J gene end by 0 bases; junction bases not matched to a gene: 6. The CDR3 loop reads CASSFGAGGSSGANVLTF. CDR3 bases: TGCGCCAGCAGCTTTGGAGCGGGGGGCAGCTCTGGGGCCAACGTCCTGACTTTC.

V gene TRBV14 combines with J gene TRBJ2-7; D not certain. CDR1 is SGHDN and CDR2 is FVKESK in the germline V gene. Trimming stripped 4 bases from V and 3 bases from J, with 4 bases between. The CDR3 is 11 residues long. The CDR3 DNA follows: TGTGCCAGCAGCCGGATCTACGAGCAGTACTTC. Protein: CASSRIYEQYF.